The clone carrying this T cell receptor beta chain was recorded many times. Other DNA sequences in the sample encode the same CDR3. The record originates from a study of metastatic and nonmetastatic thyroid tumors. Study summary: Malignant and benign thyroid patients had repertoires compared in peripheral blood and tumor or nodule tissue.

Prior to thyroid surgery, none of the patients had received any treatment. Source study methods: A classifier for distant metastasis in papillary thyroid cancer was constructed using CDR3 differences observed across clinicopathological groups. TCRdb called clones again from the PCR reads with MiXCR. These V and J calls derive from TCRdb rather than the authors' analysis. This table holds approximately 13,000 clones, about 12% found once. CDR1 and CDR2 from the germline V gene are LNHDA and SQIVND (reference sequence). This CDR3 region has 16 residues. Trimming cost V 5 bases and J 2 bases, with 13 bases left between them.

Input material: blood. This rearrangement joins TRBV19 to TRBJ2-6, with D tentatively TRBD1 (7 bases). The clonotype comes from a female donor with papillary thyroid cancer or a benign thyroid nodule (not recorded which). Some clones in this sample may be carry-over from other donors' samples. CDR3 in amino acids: CASSPQGGTGANVLTF. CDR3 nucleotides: TGTGCCAGTAGTCCCCAGGGGGGTACTGGGGCCAACGTCCTGACTTTC.